The rows below give T cell receptor beta chains drawn from one sample of a study of Graves' ophthalmopathy and Graves' hyperthyroidism. Via MiXCR, TCRdb re-called the multiplex PCR reads, giving one row per CDR3 protein. Seen here are a few hundred thousand distinct CDR3 sequences, approximately 15% observed once, and the top ten hold approximately 7%. Material: peripheral blood. The source of these receptors is a woman in her late teens or twenties with stable Graves' hyperthyroidism. Each CDR3 is given with its conserved first and last residue. D genes are given only for firm matches. Clone size is not always given. Where it is, it says once, few, many or a class for expanded clones.

J gene: TRBJ1-5
clone size: many
D gene: TRBD1
V gene: TRBV12-3/TRBV12-4
CDR3 protein: CASSQGAQPQHF
CDR3 DNA: TGTGCCAGCTCCCAGGGGGCCCAGCCCCAGCATTTT

J gene: TRBJ2-2
clone size: few
D gene: TRBD1
V gene: TRBV19
CDR3 protein: CASSRQGVSTGELFF
CDR3 DNA: TGTGCCAGTAGCCGACAGGGTGTGAGCACCGGGGAGCTGTTTTTT

J gene: TRBJ2-2
clone size: -
D gene: TRBD2
V gene: TRBV4-1
CDR3 protein: CASSQELASGGTGELFF
CDR3 DNA: TGCGCCAGCAGCCAAGAATTAGCTAGCGGGGGCACCGGGGAGCTGTTTTTT

J gene: TRBJ2-5
clone size: -
D gene: -
V gene: TRBV15
CDR3 protein: CASTGLAETQYF
CDR3 DNA: TGTGCCAGCACGGGATTAGCAGAGACCCAGTACTTC

J gene: TRBJ1-2
clone size: many
D gene: -
V gene: TRBV13
CDR3 protein: CASSERPNRAGGYGYTF
CDR3 DNA: TGTGCCAGCAGCGAGCGACCGAACAGGGCCGGGGGCTATGGCTACACCTTC

J gene: TRBJ1-1
clone size: -
D gene: -
V gene: TRBV14
CDR3 protein: CASSQDPKLDMNTEAFF
CDR3 DNA: TGTGCCAGCAGCCAAGATCCGAAATTAGATATGAACACTGAAGCTTTCTTT

J gene: TRBJ1-1
clone size: -
D gene: -
V gene: TRBV13
CDR3 protein: CASSLDSNGNTEAFF
CDR3 DNA: TGTGCCAGCAGCCTCGACTCAAACGGAAACACTGAAGCTTTCTTT

J gene: TRBJ1-1
clone size: -
D gene: -
V gene: TRBV28
CDR3 protein: CASSQAGNTEAFF
CDR3 DNA: TGTGCCAGCAGTCAAGCGGGGAACACTGAAGCTTTCTTT

J gene: TRBJ1-2
clone size: many
D gene: -
V gene: TRBV6-5
CDR3 protein: CASSYSDGDYGYTF
CDR3 DNA: TGTGCCAGCAGTTACTCGGACGGGGACTATGGCTACACCTTC

J gene: TRBJ2-7
clone size: few
D gene: TRBD1
V gene: TRBV11-2
CDR3 protein: CASSLGTGVFEQYF
CDR3 DNA: TGTGCCAGCAGCTTAGGGACAGGGGTATTTGAGCAGTACTTC

J gene: TRBJ2-2
clone size: -
D gene: TRBD1
V gene: TRBV4-2
CDR3 protein: CASSQRSRDRGHGMNTGELFF
CDR3 DNA: TGTGCCAGCAGCCAAAGAAGTCGGGACAGGGGGCACGGTATGAACACCGGGGAGCTGTTTTTT

J gene: TRBJ2-2
clone size: many
D gene: -
V gene: TRBV6-5
CDR3 protein: CASSYSLVSANTGELFF
CDR3 DNA: TGTGCCAGCAGTTACTCGTTAGTGTCCGCGAACACCGGGGAGCTGTTTTTT

J gene: TRBJ2-2
clone size: many
D gene: -
V gene: TRBV6-4
CDR3 protein: CASSPGPLYTGELFF
CDR3 DNA: TGTGCCAGCAGTCCGGGACCCTTGTACACCGGGGAGCTGTTTTTT

J gene: TRBJ1-2
clone size: many
D gene: -
V gene: TRBV9
CDR3 protein: CASSVGSQDYGYTF
CDR3 DNA: TGTGCCAGCAGCGTGGGGAGTCAAGATTATGGCTACACCTTC

J gene: TRBJ1-2
clone size: once
D gene: -
V gene: TRBV2
CDR3 protein: CASSTTSYGYTF
CDR3 DNA: TGTGCCAGCAGTACTACAAGTTATGGCTACACCTTC

J gene: TRBJ2-5
clone size: many
D gene: TRBD1
V gene: TRBV24-1
CDR3 protein: CATSDLIQGAGETQYF
CDR3 DNA: TGTGCCACCAGTGACCTGATACAGGGGGCGGGGGAGACCCAGTACTTC

J gene: TRBJ1-5
clone size: many
D gene: -
V gene: TRBV4-1
CDR3 protein: CASTPDGWGNQPQHF
CDR3 DNA: TGCGCCAGCACCCCGGACGGGTGGGGCAATCAGCCCCAGCATTTT

J gene: TRBJ1-1
clone size: many
D gene: TRBD1
V gene: TRBV5-1
CDR3 protein: CASSKGQEGTEAFF
CDR3 DNA: TGCGCCAGCAGCAAGGGACAGGAGGGCACTGAAGCTTTCTTT

J gene: TRBJ2-4
clone size: few
D gene: -
V gene: TRBV11-2
CDR3 protein: CASSGLTRGPIKNIQYF
CDR3 DNA: TGTGCCAGCAGCGGTCTTACCCGGGGGCCAATCAAAAACATTCAGTACTTC

J gene: TRBJ2-5
clone size: many
D gene: -
V gene: TRBV7-9
CDR3 protein: CASTRSQETQYF
CDR3 DNA: TGTGCCAGCACCCGGTCCCAAGAGACCCAGTACTTC

J gene: TRBJ1-2
clone size: -
D gene: -
V gene: TRBV6-1
CDR3 protein: CASSMTGNDGYTF
CDR3 DNA: TGTGCCAGCAGCATGACAGGAAATGATGGCTACACCTTC

J gene: TRBJ2-7
clone size: many
D gene: TRBD1
V gene: TRBV7-7
CDR3 protein: CASSLGGTGDYEQYF
CDR3 DNA: TGTGCTAGCAGCCTAGGCGGGACAGGGGACTACGAGCAGTACTTC

J gene: TRBJ1-2
clone size: many
D gene: -
V gene: TRBV19
CDR3 protein: CASSIGDGDYGYTF
CDR3 DNA: TGTGCCAGTAGTATAGGGGATGGGGACTATGGCTACACCTTC

J gene: TRBJ2-7
clone size: many
D gene: -
V gene: TRBV6-2/TRBV6-3
CDR3 protein: CASSYSSEGEQYF
CDR3 DNA: TGTGCCAGCAGTTACTCGTCGGAGGGCGAGCAGTACTTC

J gene: TRBJ1-5
clone size: few
D gene: -
V gene: TRBV20-1
CDR3 protein: CSAGRGVGNQPQHF
CDR3 DNA: TGCAGTGCTGGGAGGGGGGTAGGCAATCAGCCCCAGCATTTT

J gene: TRBJ2-5
clone size: few
D gene: TRBD2
V gene: TRBV3-1
CDR3 protein: CASSQPSGGETQYF
CDR3 DNA: TGTGCCAGCAGCCAACCCAGCGGGGGAGAGACCCAGTACTTC

J gene: TRBJ1-2
clone size: many
D gene: TRBD1
V gene: TRBV18
CDR3 protein: CASSPTGWGYGYTF
CDR3 DNA: TGTGCCAGCTCACCGACAGGGTGGGGCTATGGCTACACCTTC

J gene: TRBJ2-2
clone size: few
D gene: TRBD2
V gene: TRBV9
CDR3 protein: CASSRVAGVNTGELFF
CDR3 DNA: TGTGCCAGCAGCCGGGTGGCGGGGGTGAACACCGGGGAGCTGTTTTTT

J gene: TRBJ2-4
clone size: many
D gene: -
V gene: TRBV11-2
CDR3 protein: CASSLGWRGLYF
CDR3 DNA: TGTGCCAGCAGCTTAGGTTGGCGGGGGCTTTACTTC

J gene: TRBJ1-1
clone size: many
D gene: TRBD1
V gene: TRBV5-8
CDR3 protein: CASRVRAGGTEAFF
CDR3 DNA: TGTGCCAGCAGAGTCCGGGCAGGGGGGACTGAAGCTTTCTTT

J gene: TRBJ1-2
clone size: many
D gene: TRBD1
V gene: TRBV7-8
CDR3 protein: CASSTQGAGDYGYTF
CDR3 DNA: TGTGCCAGCAGCACACAGGGGGCAGGTGACTATGGCTACACCTTC

J gene: TRBJ2-5
clone size: many
D gene: -
V gene: TRBV11-2
CDR3 protein: CASSLDPPGGGVETQYF
CDR3 DNA: TGTGCCAGCAGCTTAGACCCGCCAGGCGGGGGCGTAGAGACCCAGTACTTC

J gene: TRBJ1-6
clone size: many
D gene: -
V gene: TRBV6-2/TRBV6-3
CDR3 protein: CASSGQPNSPLHF
CDR3 DNA: TGTGCCAGCAGCGGACAGCCAAATTCACCCCTCCACTTT

J gene: TRBJ1-1
clone size: many
D gene: -
V gene: TRBV4-2
CDR3 protein: CASSQDRGSTEAFF
CDR3 DNA: TGTGCCAGCAGCCAAGATCGGGGGAGCACTGAAGCTTTCTTT

J gene: TRBJ1-1
clone size: few
D gene: -
V gene: TRBV3-1
CDR3 protein: CASSQGSANTEAFF
CDR3 DNA: TGTGCCAGCAGCCAAGGTTCGGCTAACACTGAAGCTTTCTTT

J gene: TRBJ1-2
clone size: many
D gene: TRBD1
V gene: TRBV4-1
CDR3 protein: CASSQGDRESLYGYTF
CDR3 DNA: TGCGCCAGCAGCCAAGGGGACAGGGAAAGTCTCTATGGCTACACCTTC

J gene: TRBJ1-2
clone size: -
D gene: -
V gene: TRBV4-1
CDR3 protein: CASSHGPQGNGYTF
CDR3 DNA: TGCGCCAGCAGCCACGGTCCACAGGGAAATGGCTACACCTTC

J gene: TRBJ1-1
clone size: many
D gene: -
V gene: TRBV6-5
CDR3 protein: CASSYSAGQNTEAFF
CDR3 DNA: TGTGCCAGCAGTTACTCGGCGGGACAGAACACTGAAGCTTTCTTT

J gene: TRBJ1-1
clone size: many
D gene: TRBD1
V gene: TRBV6-5
CDR3 protein: CASSPRGRTEAFF
CDR3 DNA: TGTGCCAGCAGTCCCAGGGGGCGAACTGAAGCTTTCTTT

J gene: TRBJ1-6
clone size: many
D gene: -
V gene: TRBV12-5
CDR3 protein: CASAPSGGHSPLHF
CDR3 DNA: TGTGCTAGTGCCCCTTCGGGGGGGCATTCACCCCTCCACTTT

J gene: TRBJ1-2
clone size: many
D gene: TRBD1
V gene: TRBV24-1
CDR3 protein: CATSDRGTGTAYYGYTF
CDR3 DNA: TGTGCCACCAGTGATCGGGGGACAGGGACGGCCTACTATGGCTACACCTTC

J gene: TRBJ2-3
clone size: few
D gene: TRBD2
V gene: TRBV3-1
CDR3 protein: CASSSRGSGVTTDTQYF
CDR3 DNA: TGTGCCAGCAGCTCTCGAGGGAGCGGGGTTACCACAGATACGCAGTATTTT

J gene: TRBJ1-2
clone size: many
D gene: -
V gene: TRBV6-1
CDR3 protein: CASRTDGTPNYGYTF
CDR3 DNA: TGTGCCAGCAGGACTGACGGAACACCTAACTATGGCTACACCTTC

J gene: TRBJ1-3
clone size: -
D gene: -
V gene: TRBV6-1
CDR3 protein: CASSPDIRNTIYF
CDR3 DNA: TGTGCCAGCAGTCCGGACATTCGAAACACCATATATTTT

J gene: TRBJ2-5
clone size: -
D gene: TRBD1
V gene: TRBV6-1
CDR3 protein: CASSGRDRGLETQYF
CDR3 DNA: TGTGCCAGCAGTGGCCGGGACAGGGGGCTGGAGACCCAGTACTTC

J gene: TRBJ2-5
clone size: many
D gene: TRBD1
V gene: TRBV2
CDR3 protein: CASSPGTGSGTQYF
CDR3 DNA: TGTGCCAGCAGTCCCGGGACAGGCAGTGGGACCCAGTACTTC

J gene: TRBJ2-2
clone size: many
D gene: -
V gene: TRBV7-9
CDR3 protein: CASSSSNTGELFF
CDR3 DNA: TGTGCCAGCAGCTCGTCGAACACCGGGGAGCTGTTTTTT

J gene: TRBJ1-5
clone size: many
D gene: -
V gene: TRBV29-1
CDR3 protein: CSVRGLGEGSDQPQHF
CDR3 DNA: TGCAGCGTTCGGGGGTTAGGGGAAGGGAGCGATCAGCCCCAGCATTTT

J gene: TRBJ2-7
clone size: many
D gene: -
V gene: TRBV6-2/TRBV6-3
CDR3 protein: CASSRDLPPIGYF
CDR3 DNA: TGTGCCAGCAGTCGGGATCTTCCACCCATCGGGTACTTC

J gene: TRBJ1-5
clone size: many
D gene: -
V gene: TRBV24-1
CDR3 protein: CATSDVDRDQPQHF
CDR3 DNA: TGTGCCACCAGTGACGTTGACAGAGATCAGCCCCAGCATTTT

J gene: TRBJ2-6
clone size: many
D gene: -
V gene: TRBV6-5
CDR3 protein: CASSYQSSGANVLTF
CDR3 DNA: TGTGCCAGCAGTTACCAGAGCTCTGGGGCCAACGTCCTGACTTTC

J gene: TRBJ2-5
clone size: -
D gene: TRBD1
V gene: TRBV15
CDR3 protein: CATSREDRAQETQYF
CDR3 DNA: TGTGCCACCAGCAGAGAAGACAGGGCCCAAGAGACCCAGTACTTC

J gene: TRBJ1-1
clone size: -
D gene: -
V gene: TRBV29-1
CDR3 protein: CSVEVSRAEAFF
CDR3 DNA: TGCAGCGTTGAGGTGTCCAGGGCTGAAGCTTTCTTT

J gene: TRBJ2-7
clone size: -
D gene: -
V gene: TRBV28
CDR3 protein: CASSLSGEADEQYF
CDR3 DNA: TGTGCCAGCAGTTTATCGGGGGAAGCCGACGAGCAGTACTTC

J gene: TRBJ1-1
clone size: many
D gene: -
V gene: TRBV6-5
CDR3 protein: CASSYGGINTEAFF
CDR3 DNA: TGTGCCAGCAGTTACGGTGGAATCAACACTGAAGCTTTCTTT

J gene: TRBJ1-2
clone size: many
D gene: -
V gene: TRBV20-1
CDR3 protein: CSGTGQNYGYTF
CDR3 DNA: TGCAGTGGGACGGGACAAAACTATGGCTACACCTTC

J gene: TRBJ2-7
clone size: many
D gene: TRBD2
V gene: TRBV7-2
CDR3 protein: CASSWTSGEYEQYF
CDR3 DNA: TGTGCCAGCAGCTGGACTAGCGGGGAGTACGAGCAGTACTTC